A single sample gave rise to the 19 T cell receptor beta chains below, sequenced in a study of blood T cells in healthy people across ages. Next came a second PCR, run for about 7 to 12 cycles, which used a sample-barcoded 5' primer along with a J-beta primer mix. TCRdb fed the 5' RACE reads into MiXCR, producing one record per CDR3 protein. The sample includes hundreds of thousands of distinct CDR3 sequences, roughly half of them seen just once. Source material: blood. The receptors shown here come from a woman aged 80 or over in good health.

In this sample, this clonotype turned up many times. The chain employs TRBV11-2 and TRBJ2-4; 10 bases match TRBD1. The V segment lost 4 bases and the J segment 3 bases; nucleotides outside the gene matches: 6. Germline CDR1 SGHAT, CDR2 FQNNGV. The CDR3 totals 16 residues. CDR3 DNA: TGTGCCAGCAGCTCGACCGGGACAGGGGTCAAAAACATTCAGTACTTC. Residues: CASSSTGTGVKNIQYF.

This chain uses TRBV28 with TRBJ2-5, with a possible D match to TRBD2 (5 bases). The CDR3 loop spans 14 amino acids. CDR1 is MDHEN and CDR2 is SYDVKM in the germline V gene. V lost 5 bases and J 4 bases, leaving 14 bases between the germline ends. CDR3 nucleotides: TGTGCCAGCAGTCTTCCTGAAGGAGGAGAGACCCAGTACTTC. Protein product: CASSLPEGGETQYF.

The chain combines TRBV24-1 with TRBJ2-1, with D perhaps TRBD1 (6 bases). CDR1 is KGHDR and CDR2 is SFDVKD in the germline V gene. CDR3 size: 17 residues. V was pared by 2 bases and J by 2 bases, with 15 bases between. The CDR3 coding sequence is TGTGCCACCAGTGATTCCCGTAGAACAGGGACCTACAATGAGCAGTTCTTC. Translating it yields CATSDSRRTGTYNEQFF.

This clonotype was recorded once. V is TRBV20-1 and J is TRBJ1-1; tentative D call: TRBD1 (6 bases). The V end was cut by 1 base, the J end by 11 bases, with 20 bases between. The CDR3 contains 14 residues. Per the germline V gene, CDR1 is DFQATT and CDR2 is SNEGSKA (reference sequence). CDR3 coding DNA: TGCAGTGCTAGAGCCAGGACAGCGGGCTTTTCTGCTTTCTTT. It is translated as CSARARTAGFSAFF.

This clonotype was found many times. J is TRBJ2-5 and V is TRBV27; 9 bases are a match to TRBD1. Trimming took 6 bases from V and 3 from J; bases not matched to a gene: 11. The CDR3 length is 16 residues. Germline assignment: CDR1 MNHEY and CDR2 SMNVEV (reference sequence). DNA of the CDR3: TGTGCCAGCAGCCACTCCCGGACAGGGGCGGAAGAGACCCAGTACTTC. The encoded protein is CASSHSRTGAEETQYF.

This clonotype was seen a handful of times. The chain uses TRBV9 and TRBJ2-1, with D perhaps being TRBD1 or TRBD2 (7 bases each). V was cut by 3 bases and J by 4 bases, with 14 bases left in between. The length of the CDR3 is 15 residues. The germline gives CDR1 SGDLS, CDR2 YYNGEE. The chain's CDR3 is CASSEVRGGYNEQFF. The CDR3 DNA follows: TGTGCCAGCAGCGAGGTCAGGGGGGGATACAATGAGCAGTTCTTC.

Concerning this clonotype: A single base separates this from a much larger clone, so it may be a read error. This chain links TRBV25-1 with TRBJ1-2; tentative D call: TRBD1 (5 bases). The CDR3 spans 13 residues. Germline V gives CDR1 MGHDK, CDR2 SYGVNS. The CDR3 loop reads CASSQGTHYGCTF. The CDR3, as DNA: TGTGCCAGCAGTCAGGGAACCCACTATGGCTGCACCTTC.

This clonotype was observed at least ten times. V gene TRBV3-1 combines with J gene TRBJ2-3; D may be TRBD2 (7 bases). The germline V and J ends were trimmed by 2 bases and 5 bases, with 11 bases remaining between them. CDR1 LGHDT and CDR2 YNNKEL come from the germline V gene (reference sequence). This CDR3 spans 14 amino acids. CDR3 loop: CASSQRGAGDTQYF. CDR3 in DNA: TGTGCCAGCAGCCAACGGGGGGCCGGAGATACGCAGTATTTT.

The gene calls are TRBV7-9 and TRBJ2-3; D is ambiguous. The germline V gene has CDR1 SEHNR and CDR2 FQNEAQ (reference sequence). The CDR3 extends over 15 amino acids. The V end lost 4 bases, the J end lost 0 bases, and 11 bases lay between the germline ends. CDR3: CASSSRLESTDTQYF. The CDR3 DNA is TGTGCCAGCAGCTCCAGACTTGAGAGCACAGATACGCAGTATTTT.

The V and J genes are TRBV4-1 and TRBJ2-5, with a tentative D call TRBD1 (6 bases). Trimming took 2 bases from V and 1 from J, leaving 20 bases between them. This CDR3 is 18 amino acids long. Looked up from germline, CDR1 is MGHRA and CDR2 is YSYEKL. The chain's CDR3 is CASSQIVRGSPTQETQYF. The CDR3 DNA sequence: TGCGCCAGCAGCCAAATTGTCAGGGGCAGTCCCACCCAAGAGACCCAGTACTTC.

Concerning this clonotype itself: A much larger clone differs from this one at a single base, so this may be a read error. The rearrangement uses TRBV20-1 and TRBJ2-5, with 8 positions matching TRBD2. The last part of the DNA fits TRBJ2-1 better; the J call may be wrong. Germline CDR1 reads DFQATT; CDR2 reads SNEGSKA (reference sequence). The CDR3 spans 16 residues. The CDR3, as DNA: TGCAGTGCTAGAGATCCCCTTGGACTAGCCCAAGAGACCCAGTTCTTC. Amino acid sequence: CSARDPLGLAQETQFF.

There are many counts of this clonotype. This rearrangement joins TRBV7-9 to TRBJ2-1; 15 bases match TRBD2. Losses at the gene ends were 2 bases for V and 0 bases for J; bases not matched to a gene: 2. Germline V gene lookup returns CDR1 SEHNR and CDR2 FQNEAQ (reference sequence). The CDR3 sequence is 18 residues long. The CDR3 coding sequence is TGTGCCAGCAGCTTAAGGACTAGCGGGAGGGGCTCCTACAATGAGCAGTTCTTC. It encodes CASSLRTSGRGSYNEQFF.

There are many counts of this clonotype. The chain couples TRBV20-1 to TRBJ2-5; TRBD1 or TRBD2 may be the D gene (5 bases each). This CDR3 is 15 amino acids long. Germline V gene sequence: CDR1 DFQATT, CDR2 SNEGSKA (reference sequence). V shed 6 bases and J shed 7 bases, with 24 bases lying between them. The CDR3 nucleotides are TGCAGTGCCCCGCTATCGAGGGGCTTTCTAGGGACCCAGTACTTC. This encodes CSAPLSRGFLGTQYF.

Turning to this clonotype: A read error may explain this, as a much larger clone is one base away. The chain carries TRBV14 and TRBJ2-5, with no clear D. The DNA end favors TRBJ2-1, so the J call may be wrong. Germline V lookup: CDR1 SGHDN, CDR2 FVKESK. This CDR3 is 13 amino acids long. The DNA of the CDR3 is TGTGCCAGCAGCCCACAAGATCAAGAGACCCAGTTCTTC. Translated: CASSPQDQETQFF.

J is TRBJ2-5 and V is TRBV4-3; D could derive from TRBD1 or TRBD2 (5 bases each). Trimming left V 1 base short and J 2 bases short, with 20 bases between. Germline V gives CDR1 LGHNA, CDR2 YSLEER. The CDR3 runs to 18 residues. The CDR3 sequence: CASSQVLSGTLTQETQYF. The CDR3, as DNA: TGCGCCAGCAGCCAAGTCCTCTCCGGGACCCTTACGCAAGAGACCCAGTACTTC.

Comment on this clonotype: An end of the junction does not agree with germline; a read error may underlie this. The rearrangement joins TRBV7-2 to TRBJ2-7; 8 nucleotides match TRBD2. The V gene's germline CDR1 is SGHTA and CDR2 FQGNSA. The CDR3 has 15 residues. The CDR3 reads CASSFTSGEAYERYF. CDR3 bases: TGTGCCAGCAGCTTTACTAGCGGAGAAGCCTACGAGCGGTACTTC.

This clonotype was detected only a few times. The CDR3 region is CASSLRGWNTGELFF. For the CDR3, the DNA is TGTGCCAGCAGCCTCCGGGGTTGGAACACCGGGGAGCTGTTTTTT. This chain joins TRBV7-8 and TRBJ2-2, with D possibly being TRBD2 (5 bases). Trimming cost V 5 bases and J 1 base, with 11 bases left between them. The CDR3 has 15 amino acids. Germline-derived CDR1 and CDR2 are SGHVS and FQNEAQ.

Many counts were recorded for this clonotype. The genes are TRBV7-2 and TRBJ1-2; D is unclear. This CDR3 spans 12 amino acids. V lost 5 bases, J lost 1 base, and 5 bases lay in between. The germline V gene has CDR1 SGHTA and CDR2 FQGNSA. CDR3 nucleotide sequence: TGTGCCAGCAGCCTCCGTAACTATGGCTACACCTTC. It codes for CASSLRNYGYTF.

This clonotype has a handful of counts. The DNA is omitted, as the CDR3 cannot be located on it reliably, and the CDR3 follows TCRdb's listing. The rearrangement uses TRBV2 and TRBJ1-1; the table's D call, TRBD1, was not checked against the DNA. The germline V gene has CDR1 SNHLY and CDR2 FYNNEI. Termini included, the CDR3 measures 12 amino acids. CDR3 sequence reads: CASRDRLDKAFF.